This T cell receptor beta chain was sequenced during a study of T cells after yellow fever vaccination (dated by TCRdb to about 2019). With respect to the entire study: The SMART-Seq v4 Ultra Low Input RNA kit was used to prepare libraries from fractions with low cell numbers. Bulk PBMC replicates and cell subsets were isolated from blood drawn at multiple timepoints before and after both primary and secondary immunization. To follow T-cell clones before and after primary and booster YFV17D yellow fever vaccination, bulk TCR alpha and beta repertoires were sequenced over time. Two healthy male donors, one aged 18 to 30 and one aged 30 to 40 years, were included in the cohort. Overall study outcomes, separate from this receptor: Because abundant contaminating clonotypes from the bulk population could be contained in FACS-sorted repertoires, computational filtering was required. After the booster, most clones that had expanded after primary vaccination were detected again (around 96% of CD4 and around 88% of CD8), suggesting broad maintenance of memory. A small share of clonotypes occurred in both CD4 and CD8 compartments, likely arising from convergent recombination. The secondary T-cell response was found to be weaker but faster than the primary response, with a peak reached on day 5 rather than on day 15. Because the study included only a couple of donors, the extent to which the findings can be generalized is limited.

As regards this clonotype: It has no much larger one-base neighbor in the sample; base qualities were not kept.

V is clipped by 3 bases and J by 5 bases, and the sequence between their germline boundaries is 7 bases long. Including cysteine and phenylalanine, the CDR3 has 13 amino acids. Only CDR3 DNA remains: 39 bases, in frame from the first base. The germline V gene provides CDR1 MDHEN and CDR2 SYDVKM. TCR cDNA was synthesized by 5'RACE template switching, which introduced a universal primer site and unique molecular identifiers. Priming of cDNA synthesis was performed from both the TCR alpha and TCR beta constant segments. Libraries were amplified in two PCR steps, with sample barcodes and sequencing adapters added in the second step. Sequencing of libraries was performed on Illumina HiSeq 2500 (2x100 bp) or NovaSeq (2x150 bp). The published analysis was carried out like this. MIGEC was used to demultiplex reads and collapse the reads into UMI consensus sequences, and MiXCR was used for V(D)J alignment. Vaccine-responding clonotypes were defined with edgeR using replicate PBMC samples, requiring FDR below 0.01 and a log2 fold change above 5 up to day 15. Each bulk clonotype was labeled CD4 or CD8 based on which sequenced repertoire, CD4 or CD8, contained the clonotype at higher abundance. NS4B-specific clonotypes were defined as those at least 10-fold enriched in dextramer-positive over dextramer-negative fractions; CD4-biased clonotypes were excluded. The public reads were quality trimmed at Q25 with fastp and then assembled into clones with MiXCR by TCRdb, keeping productive beta chains. Rows matching on CDR3 protein sequence are summarized as one entry with the most common DNA and genes. TCRdb assigned the V and J calls; the authors' analysis was not used. Present in this sample are about 85,000 distinct CDR3 sequences, less than 15% of which were seen just once. The ten largest clonotypes hold around 23% of the sample.

The label giving this sample's treatment or condition can be read as: live attenuated yellow fever vaccine strain. PBMCs were isolated from peripheral blood using a standard Ficoll-Paque protocol. With anti-CD3 and anti-CD8 staining plus a dextramer loaded with the yellow fever NS4B epitope peptide, the researchers sorted epitope-specific CD8 T cells. TriZol was used to extract RNA from bulk PBMCs, from CD4 and CD8 fractions, and from dextramer-positive and dextramer-negative fractions. The source was CD8+ T cells not binding an NS4B(214-222) dextramer, sorted from PBMCs, collected approximately 20 days after the first yellow fever vaccination. The sample's cell subset or site label is to be understood as: NS4B epitope dextramer-negative CD8 T cells. Rearrangement joined TRBV28 to TRBJ2-2, with the D gene uncertain. The clonotype comes from a man younger than 35 who received the YFV17D yellow fever vaccine. The CDR3 is CASSFSGTGELFF. The nucleotide sequence reads TGTGCCAGCAGTTTCTCTGGTACCGGGGAGCTGTTTTTT.